This passage covers 21 T cell receptor beta chains from one sample sequenced in a study of blood T cells in healthy people across ages. Through a sample-barcoded 5' primer and a J-beta primer mix, a second PCR was run for roughly 6 to 11 cycles. TCRdb analysed the 5' RACE reads with MiXCR anew, one entry per CDR3 protein. The sample consists of approximately 960,000 distinct CDR3 sequences, 25% to 30% of them appearing once. The sample was also linked to a second study, of T cells of mothers and their children.

Sequenced input: blood. These TCRs come from a woman aged 40 to 50 in good health.

The chain carries TRBV20-1 and TRBJ1-1; D unclear. Per the germline V gene, CDR1 is DFQATT and CDR2 is SNEGSKA (reference sequence). V dropped 3 bases and J dropped 4 bases, with 15 bases sitting between them. This CDR3 is 14 amino acids long. CDR3 bases: TGCAGTGCTAGGCCTCCCGGGGAAGGCACTGAAGCTTTCTTT. It specifies CSARPPGEGTEAFF.

The V and J genes are TRBV11-1 and TRBJ2-1; perhaps D is TRBD1 or TRBD2 (5 bases each). The germline gives CDR1 SGHAT, CDR2 FQDESV (reference sequence). Trimming shortened V by 3 bases and J by 10 bases, and 16 bases separated the two germline ends. CDR3 length: 14 amino acids. CDR3 DNA sequence: TGTGCCAGCAGCTTCCGGGGCCTATCTCCCGAGCAGTTCTTC. The encoded protein is CASSFRGLSPEQFF.

The DNA for the CDR3 is TGTGCCAGCAGCCAAGAAAGTGAGGTAGGCGATACGCAGTATTTT. It codes for CASSQESEVGDTQYF. The chain is built from TRBV4-2 and TRBJ2-3; D not certain. There are 15 residues in the CDR3. Germline V gene lookup returns CDR1 LGHNA and CDR2 YNFKEQ. V dropped 0 bases and J dropped 6 bases, with 13 bases sitting between them.

This clonotype was counted ten times or more. The V call is TRBV25-1, the J call TRBJ2-5, with 12 bases lining up with TRBD1. The CDR3 runs to 15 residues. V was clipped by 6 bases and J by 4 bases; unmatched bases: 6. Germline-derived CDR1 and CDR2 are MGHDK and SYGVNS. CDR3 DNA sequence: TGTGCCAGCAGCGAGGGACAGGGGGCCGTAGAGACCCAGTACTTC. Amino acid sequence: CASSEGQGAVETQYF.

This clonotype was counted a few times. The chain joins TRBV29-1 to TRBJ2-7, with D perhaps TRBD2 (7 bases). The germline gives CDR1 SQVTM, CDR2 ANQGSEA. This CDR3 contains 13 residues. V was trimmed by 3 bases and J by 7 bases, leaving 16 bases between them. The CDR3 reads CSVDEGGPSEQYF. CDR3 DNA sequence: TGCAGCGTTGATGAGGGGGGGCCCAGTGAGCAGTACTTC.

The chain uses TRBV29-1 and TRBJ1-5; the D is unclear. Trimming left V 4 bases short and J 6 bases short, with 13 bases between. The CDR3 sequence is 13 residues long. The V gene's germline CDR1 is SQVTM and CDR2 ANQGSEA. CDR3 sequence reads: CSVVGGFGQPQHF. The CDR3 region has the DNA TGCAGCGTTGTCGGCGGCTTTGGTCAGCCCCAGCATTTT.

In DNA, the CDR3 is TGTGCCAGCAGCTTAACGGTCACCCGAGTTACTGAGCAGTTCTTC. Its translation: CASSLTVTRVTEQFF. V is TRBV7-3 and J is TRBJ2-1, with unresolved D. CDR3 size: 15 residues. From germline, CDR1 is SGHTA and CDR2 FQGTGA. Between the trimmed V and J ends, which lost 0 bases and 9 bases, there was a span of 15 bases. Complete variable domain (other parts from reference TRBV7-3 and TRBJ2-1): GAGVSQTPSNKVTEKGKYVELRCDPISGHTALYWYRQSLGQGPEFLIYFQGTGAADDSGLPNDRFFAVRPEGSVSTLKIQRTERGDSAVYLCASSLTVTRVTEQFFGPGTRLTVL.

There are many counts of this clonotype. V gene TRBV20-1 combines with J gene TRBJ2-3; D tentatively reads TRBD1 or TRBD2 (6 bases each). Germline values: CDR1 DFQATT, CDR2 SNEGSKA (reference sequence). Trimming took off 0 bases at V and 4 bases at J, with 14 bases between the two ends. The CDR3 spans 15 residues. The CDR3 protein is CSARDLGGRADTQYF. CDR3 nucleotide sequence: TGCAGTGCTAGAGATTTGGGGGGCCGTGCAGATACGCAGTATTTT.

The chain combines TRBV27 with TRBJ1-6, with D perhaps matching TRBD1 (6 bases). The CDR3 sequence is 15 residues long. Germline V lookup: CDR1 MNHEY, CDR2 SMNVEV (reference sequence). V lost 5 bases, J lost 4 bases, and 12 bases lay in between. CDR3 residues: CASSRGRRYNSPLHF. CDR3 sequence (DNA): TGTGCCAGCAGTAGGGGGAGGCGTTATAATTCACCCCTCCACTTT.

In its sample, this clonotype was seen a few times. J is TRBJ1-5 and V is TRBV2; D ambiguous. V lost 6 bases and J lost 6, with 9 bases in between. Germline loops: CDR1 SNHLY, CDR2 FYNNEI. The CDR3 is 12 amino acids. In DNA, the CDR3 is TGTGCCAGCAGACGGGAATTTCAGCCCCAGCATTTT. Translated: CASRREFQPQHF.

This clonotype was seen more than once but under ten times. V gene TRBV12-3 or TRBV12-4 combines with J gene TRBJ1-3; the D gene is possibly TRBD1 (5 bases). The length of the CDR3 is 16 residues. Trimming removed 4 bases from V and 1 base from J, with 14 bases in between. DNA for the CDR3: TGTGCCAGCAGTTATCGACGGGGCAGATCTGGAAACACCATATATTTT. Protein: CASSYRRGRSGNTIYF.

This clonotype has only a few counts. The chain has TRBV15 and TRBJ1-2; no reliable D call. The CDR3 runs to 14 residues. V gave up 5 bases and J gave up 5 bases, with 15 bases separating them. Germline CDR1 reads LNHNV; CDR2 reads YYDKDF (reference sequence). The chain's CDR3 is CATSPGRQSYGYTF. In DNA form, the CDR3 reads TGTGCCACCAGCCCGGGGAGGCAAAGTTATGGCTACACCTTC.

This clonotype was picked up a small number of times. This rearrangement joins TRBV25-1 to TRBJ2-5; 10 bases are shared with TRBD2. With 4 bases clipped from V and 4 bases from J, the junction kept 6 bases outside the gene matches. From germline, CDR1 is MGHDK and CDR2 SYGVNS. The CDR3 has 15 residues. CDR3 amino acids: CASSASGRAPETQYF. The CDR3 region has the DNA TGTGCCAGCAGTGCGAGCGGGAGGGCCCCAGAGACCCAGTACTTC.

This clonotype occurred many times. The chain recombines TRBV6-2 or TRBV6-3 with TRBJ1-1; D not resolved. CDR3 length: 15 residues. CDR1 is MNHEY and CDR2 is SVGEGT in the germline V gene. The V and J ends lost 7 bases and 0 bases respectively, with 15 bases between them. CDR3 in amino acids: CASNLGGPMNTEAFF. As DNA, the CDR3 is TGTGCCAGCAACCTAGGAGGTCCTATGAACACTGAAGCTTTCTTT.

The table lists this clonotype with a few counts. At one boundary the junction diverges from the germline segment, which might be a read error. The chain couples TRBV5-1 to TRBJ2-7; tentative D call: TRBD1 (6 bases). Germline-derived CDR1 and CDR2 are SGHRS and YFSETQ. The CDR3 runs to 15 residues. This CDR3 reads CTSSFGGRLTYEQYF. CDR3 sequence (DNA): TGCACCAGCAGCTTTGGGGGCAGGCTCACCTACGAGCAGTACTTC.

This clonotype was counted a single time. A single base separates this from a much larger clone, so it may be a read error. The J gene is TRBJ1-2, the V gene TRBV7-6; possible D gene TRBD1, 5 bases. CDR1 SGHVS and CDR2 FNYEAQ come from the germline V gene. This CDR3 has 18 residues. Trimming removed 1 base at V and 1 base at J, with 19 bases between. CDR3: CASSLGPRQPADNYGYTF. DNA of the CDR3: TGTGCCAGCAGCTTAGGCCCGAGACAGCCCGCGGATAACTATGGCTACACCTTC.

Concerning this clonotype itself: This may arise from a read error, as a much more abundant clone is one base away. This sequence joins TRBV5-1 and TRBJ2-1; 7 bases agree with TRBD1. The CDR3 covers 14 residues. CDR1 and CDR2 from the germline V gene are SGHRS and YFSETQ. The ends lost 4 bases at V and 13 bases at J; junction bases unmatched: 14. The CDR3 nucleotides are TGCGCCAGCAGCGGGGGACAGTTTCAAAACATTCAGTTCTTC. Translating it yields CASSGGQFQNIQFF.

This clonotype came up a few times. V usage is TRBV2 and J usage is TRBJ1-2; a weak D match, TRBD1 (6 bases). The CDR3 contains 12 residues. The V end was cut by 6 bases, the J end by 8 bases, with 13 bases between. Germline V gives CDR1 SNHLY, CDR2 FYNNEI. The CDR3 sequence: CASRENRDGYTF. DNA for the CDR3: TGTGCCAGCAGGGAAAACAGGGACGGCTACACCTTC.

At least ten counts were recorded for this clonotype. The rearrangement joins TRBV20-1 to TRBJ2-7; the D gene is possibly TRBD1 (6 bases). Germline-derived CDR1 and CDR2 are DFQATT and SNEGSKA (reference sequence). V was shortened by 5 bases and J by 5 bases, with 22 bases between the two germline ends. This CDR3 region has 15 residues. The CDR3 DNA reads as TGCAGTGCTTCCGAGGGGCAGGGGATCGCGGACGAGCAGTACTTC. Protein sequence: CSASEGQGIADEQYF.

V gene TRBV20-1 combines with J gene TRBJ2-7; the D gene is possibly TRBD1 (6 bases). The CDR3 extends over 13 amino acids. V was clipped by 3 bases and J by 5 bases, with 14 bases between them. Germline V gene data show CDR1 as DFQATT and CDR2 as SNEGSKA (reference sequence). In DNA, the CDR3 is TGCAGTGCTAGCAGACAGGTGAACCACGAGCAGTACTTC. This encodes CSASRQVNHEQYF.

This clonotype was picked up many times. The J gene is TRBJ2-1, the V gene TRBV12-3 or TRBV12-4; 8 nucleotides agree with TRBD2. J lost 5 bases, V lost 5 bases, and 8 bases had no gene match. This CDR3 spans 15 amino acids. The CDR3 bases are TGTGCCAGCAGTCTAACTAGCGGTGGGGACAATGAGCAGTTCTTC. This codes for CASSLTSGGDNEQFF.